A selection of T cell receptor beta chains follows, all from one sample in a study of cytotoxic CD8 clonotypes in ibrutinib-treated CLL. The method was immunoSEQ multiplex PCR; TCRdb's version includes in-frame clones alone and lacks a portion of them. The table includes 200,000 or so clones, 75% to 80% detected once. Sequenced material: PBMCs, taken after 12 months of ibrutinib treatment. Receptors originate from a human donor with chronic lymphocytic leukemia. Each CDR3 is given with its conserved first and last residue. A D gene is named only where the DNA matches it firmly. Expanded clones are given a class, and other clones once, few, many or no size at all.

cdr3_aa cdr3_nt clone_size j_call v_call cdr3_length d_call
CASNTRTGEQFF TGTGCCAGCAACACCCGGACCGGGGAGCAGTTCTTC - TRBJ2-1 TRBV7-9 12 -
CASSRSREAFF TGTGCCAGCAGTAGGTCAAGGGAGGCTTTCTTT few TRBJ1-1 TRBV28 11 -
CASSTGQEAFF TGTGCCAGCAGCACGGGACAGGAAGCTTTCTTT - TRBJ1-1 TRBV27 11 TRBD1
CASSLRLAGGTQYF TGTGCCAGCAGTTTACGACTAGCGGGGGGCACCCAGTACTTC few TRBJ2-5 TRBV27 14 TRBD2
CASSYSGVQSYEQYF TGTGCCAGCAGTTACTCCGGGGTCCAATCCTACGAGCAGTACTTC - TRBJ2-7 TRBV6-5 15 -
CASSVGLAGVSNEQFF TGTGCCAGCAGCGTAGGGCTAGCGGGAGTATCCAATGAGCAGTTCTTC - TRBJ2-1 TRBV9 16 TRBD2
CASSNIQYTEAFF TGTGCCAGCAGCAACATACAGTACACTGAAGCTTTCTTT - TRBJ1-1 TRBV27 13 -
CASSVGAYNEQFF TGTGCCAGTAGCGTAGGGGCTTACAATGAGCAGTTCTTC - TRBJ2-1 TRBV19 13 -
CASSLQGALYYGYTF TGTGCCAGCAGCTTGCAGGGGGCGCTGTACTATGGCTACACCTTC - TRBJ1-2 TRBV7-9 15 TRBD1
CASSLDYRGSYEQYF TGTGCCAGCAGCTTAGACTACAGGGGCTCCTACGAGCAGTACTTC - TRBJ2-7 TRBV11-2 15 TRBD1
CAIIRRLPYEQYF TGTGCCATCATAAGGAGACTTCCCTACGAGCAGTACTTC once TRBJ2-7 TRBV6-1 13 -
CATSRGARPLSGELFF TGTGCCACCAGCCGGGGGGCTAGACCCTTATCCGGGGAGCTGTTTTTT once TRBJ2-2 TRBV15 16 -
CASSFGSYEQYF TGTGCCAGCAGTTTTGGTTCCTACGAGCAGTACTTC - TRBJ2-7 TRBV28 12 -
CASSEQGYEKLFF TGTGCCAGCAGTGAGCAGGGTTATGAAAAACTGTTTTTT - TRBJ1-4 TRBV6-1 13 -
CASSATSGGTDTQYF TGCGCCAGCAGCGCCACTAGCGGGGGGACAGATACGCAGTATTTT - TRBJ2-3 TRBV5-1 15 TRBD2
CASIGVLDYGYTF TGTGCCAGCATTGGGGTTTTGGACTATGGCTACACCTTC - TRBJ1-2 TRBV28 13 -
CASSLWTGTGDGYGYTF TGTGCCAGCAGTTTATGGACCGGGACAGGGGATGGCTATGGCTACACCTTC - TRBJ1-2 TRBV27 17 TRBD1
CASKYRWAGLSNSPLHF TGTGCCAGCAAGTATCGTTGGGCAGGCCTTTCTAATTCACCCCTCCACTTT - TRBJ1-6 TRBV19 17 -
CASAGQTQETQYF TGTGCCAGCGCCGGACAGACCCAAGAGACCCAGTACTTC - TRBJ2-5 TRBV2 13 -
CASSPTSDTGELFF TGTGCCAGCAGCCCTACTAGTGACACCGGGGAGCTGTTTTTT - TRBJ2-2 TRBV6-5 14 -
CASSSRWGQGSYEQYF TGCGCCAGCAGCTCCCGCTGGGGGCAGGGATCCTACGAGCAGTACTTC - TRBJ2-7 TRBV5-1 16 -
CATVVGGGYGYTF TGTGCCACCGTGGTGGGCGGGGGATATGGCTACACCTTC - TRBJ1-2 TRBV28 13 -
CASSLGQGPVSYNEQFF TGTGCCAGCAGCCTAGGACAGGGGCCGGTTTCCTACAATGAGCAGTTCTTC many TRBJ2-1 TRBV25-1 17 TRBD1
CASSDPTAGPYEQYF TGTGCCAGCAGTGACCCGACAGCGGGGCCCTACGAGCAGTACTTC - TRBJ2-7 TRBV2 15 TRBD2
CASRGLAGGLNEQFF TGTGCCAGCAGGGGACTAGCGGGGGGGCTCAATGAGCAGTTCTTC once TRBJ2-1 TRBV6-1 15 TRBD2
CASSMGVFTEAFF TGTGCCAGCAGCATGGGGGTATTTACTGAAGCTTTCTTT - TRBJ1-1 TRBV7-8 13 -
CASSLPQIYEQYF TGTGCCAGCAGTTTACCACAGATCTACGAGCAGTACTTC - TRBJ2-7 TRBV28 13 -
CASSLAGALEAFF TGTGCCAGCAGTTTGGCAGGGGCCCTTGAAGCTTTCTTT once TRBJ1-1 TRBV28 13 -
CASSTRQGSTDTQYF TGTGCCAGCAGCACCAGACAGGGATCCACAGATACGCAGTATTTT - TRBJ2-3 TRBV7-9 15 TRBD1
CASSPVGGSYEQYF TGTGCCAGTTCCCCCGTGGGCGGGTCCTACGAGCAGTACTTC - TRBJ2-7 TRBV19 14 -
CATLGLGETQYF TGTGCCACTTTGGGGCTCGGGGAGACCCAGTACTTC - TRBJ2-5 TRBV6-5 12 -
CASSLAQGAAAGYTF TGTGCCAGCAGCTTAGCGCAGGGGGCTGCAGCGGGCTACACCTTC many TRBJ1-2 TRBV7-9 15 TRBD1
CATQAGPNEQFF TGTGCCACCCAGGCGGGGCCCAATGAGCAGTTCTTC - TRBJ2-1 TRBV19 12 -
CASSSRGGAGTGELFF TGTGCCAGCAGCTCCCGCGGGGGGGCGGGCACCGGGGAGCTGTTTTTT - TRBJ2-2 TRBV7-9 16 TRBD2
CASSQDGGRGGNQPQHF TGTGCCAGCAGCCAAGACGGTGGGAGGGGGGGCAATCAGCCCCAGCATTTT - TRBJ1-5 TRBV4-2 17 -
CAGLRQDTDTQYF TGTGCCGGCCTACGGCAGGACACAGATACGCAGTATTTT - TRBJ2-3 TRBV27 13 -
CASSELSGSDTQYF TGTGCCAGCAGCGAATTATCCGGGAGTGATACGCAGTATTTT - TRBJ2-3 TRBV6-4 14 -
CASSEDATEAFF TGTGCCAGCAGTGAAGACGCCACTGAAGCTTTCTTT - TRBJ1-1 TRBV25-1 12 -
CASSLIASGIYNEQFF TGTGCCAGCAGTTTAATCGCTAGCGGCATATACAATGAGCAGTTCTTC - TRBJ2-1 TRBV28 16 TRBD2
CASSQGGGTVQNIQYF TGTGCCAGCAGCCAAGGTGGCGGGACGGTACAGAACATTCAGTACTTC - TRBJ2-4 TRBV14 16 -
CASSGIALSNQPQHF TGTGCCAGCAGCGGTATAGCCCTGAGCAATCAGCCCCAGCATTTT few TRBJ1-5 TRBV9 15 -
CASRSDLNTEAFF TGTGCCAGCAGATCCGACTTGAACACTGAAGCTTTCTTT - TRBJ1-1 TRBV5-6 13 -
CASSEQGEESPLHF TGTGCCAGCAGTGAACAGGGGGAAGAATCACCCCTCCACTTT - TRBJ1-6 TRBV2 14 TRBD1
CAWSRSDGSGYTF TGTGCCTGGAGTCGGAGTGACGGTAGTGGCTACACCTTC few TRBJ1-2 TRBV30 13 -
CASSPTGEDQPQHF TGCGCCAGCAGCCCGACAGGGGAGGATCAGCCCCAGCATTTT - TRBJ1-5 TRBV5-1 14 TRBD1
CASSHRGTNTEAFF TGTGCCAGCAGTCACCGGGGTACAAACACTGAAGCTTTCTTT - TRBJ1-1 TRBV5-5 14 -
CASSLPDRAITEAFF TGTGCCAGCAGTTTACCGGACAGGGCTATCACTGAAGCTTTCTTT - TRBJ1-1 TRBV28 15 TRBD1
CASSFRVGGETQYF TGCGCCAGCAGCTTTCGGGTAGGCGGCGAGACCCAGTACTTC - TRBJ2-5 TRBV5-1 14 -
CASSDRTGELFF TGTGCCAGTAGCGACAGAACCGGGGAGCTGTTTTTT - TRBJ2-2 TRBV19 12 -
CSAPTSYTF TGCAGTGCCCCCACATCCTACACCTTC - TRBJ1-2 TRBV20-1 9 -
CASSLGGQGITAGANVLTF TGTGCCAGCAGCTTAGGAGGCCAGGGCATTACTGCTGGGGCCAACGTCCTGACTTTC - TRBJ2-6 TRBV7-6 19 -
CASSLAGRSGLYNEQFF TGTGCCAGCAGCTTAGCAGGCCGGAGCGGTCTATACAATGAGCAGTTCTTC - TRBJ2-1 TRBV7-9 17 -
CASRRQGGLGANEQFF TGTGCCAGCAGACGACAGGGGGGACTAGGGGCCAATGAGCAGTTCTTC - TRBJ2-1 TRBV2 16 -